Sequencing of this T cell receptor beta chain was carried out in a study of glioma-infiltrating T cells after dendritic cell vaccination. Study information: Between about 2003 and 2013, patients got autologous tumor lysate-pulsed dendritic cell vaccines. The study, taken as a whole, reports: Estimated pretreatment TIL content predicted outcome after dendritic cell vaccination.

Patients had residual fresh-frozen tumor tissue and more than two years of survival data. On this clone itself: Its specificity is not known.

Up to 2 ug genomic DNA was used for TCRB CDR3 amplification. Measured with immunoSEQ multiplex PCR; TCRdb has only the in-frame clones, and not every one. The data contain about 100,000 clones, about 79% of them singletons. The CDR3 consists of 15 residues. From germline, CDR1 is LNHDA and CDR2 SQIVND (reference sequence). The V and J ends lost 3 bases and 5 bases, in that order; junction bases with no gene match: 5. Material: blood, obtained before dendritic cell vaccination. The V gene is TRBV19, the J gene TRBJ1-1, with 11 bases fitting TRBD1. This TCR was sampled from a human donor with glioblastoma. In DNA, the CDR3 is TGTGCCAGTAGTATCGCCGGGACAGGGGGAACTGAAGCTTTCTTT. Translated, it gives CASSIAGTGGTEAFF.